This T cell receptor beta chain derives from a study of blood T cell repertoires in COVID-19. Study-wide background: Sites in the United States, Italy and Spain provided acute and convalescent COVID-19 samples. Nucleic acid was either cDNA or gDNA, and it came from T cells, B-cell-depleted T cells, or PBMCs.

The V gene lost 10 bases and the J gene lost 6 bases, with 19 bases spanning the gap. The CDR3 has 13 residues. Per the germline V gene, CDR1 is LGHNA and CDR2 is YNFKEQ. Source study methods: Amplification of reference gene primers provided the estimated nucleated cell counts. Profiled with immunoSEQ multiplex PCR; TCRdb holds only in-frame clones, not every one. The D gene and trimming were derived from the DNA, and the V and J assignments and clone size from that table. The sample shows 180,000 or so clones, more than 70% of them seen only once. This TCR was recovered from a man aged 35 to 55 with active or convalescent COVID-19. The sample comprised peripheral blood. The chain links TRBV4-2 to TRBJ2-7; tentative D call: TRBD1 (7 bases). The CDR3 DNA reads as TGTGCCACCACCGACCCAGGGGGGACCGAGCAGTACTTC. The encoded protein is CATTDPGGTEQYF.